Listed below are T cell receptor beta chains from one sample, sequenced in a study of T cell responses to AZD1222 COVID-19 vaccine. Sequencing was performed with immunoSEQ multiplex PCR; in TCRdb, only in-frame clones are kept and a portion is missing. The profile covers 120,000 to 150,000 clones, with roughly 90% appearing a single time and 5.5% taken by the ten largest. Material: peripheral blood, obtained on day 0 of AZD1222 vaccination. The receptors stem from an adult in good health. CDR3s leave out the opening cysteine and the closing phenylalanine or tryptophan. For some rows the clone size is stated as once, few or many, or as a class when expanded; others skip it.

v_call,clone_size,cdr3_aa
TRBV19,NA,ASSIGYDTYNSPLH
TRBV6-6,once,ASRDTSYNEQF
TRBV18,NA,ASLVRGTEAF
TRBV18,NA,ASSRGAANYGYT
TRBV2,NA,ASSSGTGYTDTQY
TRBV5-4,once,ASSGARVPQETQY
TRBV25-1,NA,ASSEYSAMGYEQY
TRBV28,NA,ASSSHPGDINYGYT
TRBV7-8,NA,ASGRRLAGGNEQF
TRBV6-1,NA,ASSAETGGGGNEQF
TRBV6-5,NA,ASSSGLDEQF
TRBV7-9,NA,ASSSDRGPYNEQF
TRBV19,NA,ASCGGRGPNTEAF
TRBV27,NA,ASSFRRASDSPLH
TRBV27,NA,ASSFRESSYNEQF
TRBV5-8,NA,ASSLEAGSRTGELF
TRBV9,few,ASSVGSRDRAQKLF
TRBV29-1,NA,SAVTPGHQI
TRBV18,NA,ASSPGRRETQY
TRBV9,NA,ASSVRSGRDTQY
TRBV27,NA,ASSFGGARNTEAF
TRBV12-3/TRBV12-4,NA,ASSPIPNYGYT
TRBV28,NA,ASSLFSLPRGRRVYGYT
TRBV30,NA,AWSVGGKGKNIQY
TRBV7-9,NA,ASSLRQGAYQETQY
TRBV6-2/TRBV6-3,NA,ASSYSGGQGDEQY
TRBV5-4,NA,ASSLARGSFSYEQY
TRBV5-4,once,ASSLTENYGYT
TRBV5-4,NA,ASSLPSGNQRTEQY
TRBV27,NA,ASSSQGVYEAF
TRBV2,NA,ASRITELAYEQY
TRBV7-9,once,ASSGPLYEQY
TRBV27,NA,ASSLRGQGPNEAF
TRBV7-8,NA,ASSSYRVRGRNTEAF
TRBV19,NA,ASSIGVRGARNGYGYT
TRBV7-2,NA,ASSRSVNEQF
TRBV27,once,ASSSLPGTTFYEQY
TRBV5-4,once,ASSRTPSETQY
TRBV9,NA,ASSGGTGGLGSYYNEQF
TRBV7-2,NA,ASSRGTGSNEKLF